This TCR beta chain was documented in a study of shared clonotypes between healthy human individuals. General study findings and limits: Between a few donors, naive CD4 clonotypes were shared at a level of about 5%. The diversity represented, both genetic and in exposure history, was limited by few donors. Among donors, clonotype sharing was expected to be affected by sequencing depth.

Note on this clone: Its antigen remains unknown.

TCRdb's copy holds only in-frame clones and misses some; the assay was immunoSEQ multiplex PCR. Among some 2,500,000 clones, 85% to 95% were seen once, and the ten largest hold 0.37%. A CD45RA-negative memory subset and a CD45RA+ naive subset were separated from the CD4+ cells. This CDR3 comprises 15 residues. CDR1 is SGHRS and CDR2 is YFSETQ in the germline V gene. Deletions cut 1 base from V and 2 bases from J, with 7 bases between. The rearrangement uses TRBV5-1 and TRBJ2-6; D not certain. The receptor's source is a man in his late teens or twenties in good health. Some clones in this sample may be carry-over from other donors' samples. The sequenced sample was naive CD4+ T cells from PBMCs. Subset meaning: CD45RA+ positively selected. The CDR3 is CASSLFETGANVLTF. The CDR3 region has the DNA TGCGCCAGCAGCTTGTTCGAAACTGGGGCCAACGTCCTGACTTTC. The full variable domain, with the rest looked up from reference TRBV5-1 and TRBJ2-6, is KAGVTQTPRYLIKTRGQQVTLSCSPISGHRSVSWYQQTPGQGLQFLFEYFSETQRNKGNFPGRFSGRQFSNSRSEMNVSTLELGDSALYLCASSLFETGANVLTFGAGSRLTVL.